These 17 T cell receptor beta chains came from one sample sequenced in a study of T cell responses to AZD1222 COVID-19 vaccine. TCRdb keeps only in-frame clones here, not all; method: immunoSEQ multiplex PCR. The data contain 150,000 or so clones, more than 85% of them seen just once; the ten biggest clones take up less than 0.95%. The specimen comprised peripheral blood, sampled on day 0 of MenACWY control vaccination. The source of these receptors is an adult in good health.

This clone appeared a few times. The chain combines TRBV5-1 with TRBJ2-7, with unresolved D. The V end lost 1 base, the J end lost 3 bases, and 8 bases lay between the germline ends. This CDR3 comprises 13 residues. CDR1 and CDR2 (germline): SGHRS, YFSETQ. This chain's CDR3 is CASSLHSGYEQYF. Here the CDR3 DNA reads TGCGCCAGCAGCTTGCATTCGGGCTACGAGCAGTACTTC.

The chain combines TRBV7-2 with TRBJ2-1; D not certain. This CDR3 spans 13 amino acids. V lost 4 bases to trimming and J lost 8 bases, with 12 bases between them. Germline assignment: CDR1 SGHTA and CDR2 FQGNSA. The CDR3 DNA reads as TGTGCCAGCAGCTGGTCCCAGGATTATGAGCAGTTCTTC. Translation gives CASSWSQDYEQFF.

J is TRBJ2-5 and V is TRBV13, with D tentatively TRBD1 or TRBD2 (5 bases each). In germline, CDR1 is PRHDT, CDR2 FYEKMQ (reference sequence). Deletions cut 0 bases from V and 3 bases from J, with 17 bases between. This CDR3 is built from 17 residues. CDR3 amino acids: CASSLGPGTDGEETQYF. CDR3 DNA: TGTGCCAGCAGCTTAGGACCTGGGACGGATGGCGAAGAGACCCAGTACTTC.

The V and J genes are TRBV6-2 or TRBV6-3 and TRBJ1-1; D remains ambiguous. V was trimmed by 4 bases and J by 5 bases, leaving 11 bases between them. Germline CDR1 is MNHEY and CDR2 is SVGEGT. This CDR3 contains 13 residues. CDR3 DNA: TGTGCCAGCAGTTTCTCGACGGGGACTGAAGCTTTCTTT. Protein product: CASSFSTGTEAFF.

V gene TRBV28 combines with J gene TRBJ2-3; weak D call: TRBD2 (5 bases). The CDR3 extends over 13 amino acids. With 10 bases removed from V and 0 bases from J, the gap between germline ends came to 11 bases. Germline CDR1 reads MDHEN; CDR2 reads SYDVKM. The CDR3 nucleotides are TGTGCCATCTCTAGCCGTAGCACAGATACGCAGTATTTT. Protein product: CAISSRSTDTQYF.

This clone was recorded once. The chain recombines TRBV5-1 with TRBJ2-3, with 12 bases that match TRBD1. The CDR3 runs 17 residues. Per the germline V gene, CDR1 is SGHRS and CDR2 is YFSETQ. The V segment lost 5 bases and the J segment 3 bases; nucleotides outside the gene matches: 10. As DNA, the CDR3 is TGCGCCAGCAGATATATTCCGGGACAGGGGGCTACAGATACGCAGTATTTT. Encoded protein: CASRYIPGQGATDTQYF.

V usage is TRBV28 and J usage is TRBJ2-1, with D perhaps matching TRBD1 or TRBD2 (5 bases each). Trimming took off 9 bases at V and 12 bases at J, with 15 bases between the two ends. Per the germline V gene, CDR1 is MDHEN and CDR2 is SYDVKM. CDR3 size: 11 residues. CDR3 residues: CASGTLTLQFF. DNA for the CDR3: TGTGCCAGTGGGACCCTCACACTGCAGTTCTTC.

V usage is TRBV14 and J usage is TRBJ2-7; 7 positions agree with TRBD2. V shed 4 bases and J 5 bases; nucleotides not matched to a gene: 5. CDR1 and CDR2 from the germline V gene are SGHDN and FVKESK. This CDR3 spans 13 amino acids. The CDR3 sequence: CASSPAGVNEQYF. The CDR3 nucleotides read TGTGCCAGCAGCCCCGCGGGAGTAAACGAGCAGTACTTC.

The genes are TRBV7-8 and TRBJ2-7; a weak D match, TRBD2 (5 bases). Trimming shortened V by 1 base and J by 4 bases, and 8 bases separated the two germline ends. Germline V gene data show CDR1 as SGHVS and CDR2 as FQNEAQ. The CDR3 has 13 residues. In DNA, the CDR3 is TGTGCCAGCAGCTTAGGGGAGTGGTACGAGCAGTACTTC. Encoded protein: CASSLGEWYEQYF.

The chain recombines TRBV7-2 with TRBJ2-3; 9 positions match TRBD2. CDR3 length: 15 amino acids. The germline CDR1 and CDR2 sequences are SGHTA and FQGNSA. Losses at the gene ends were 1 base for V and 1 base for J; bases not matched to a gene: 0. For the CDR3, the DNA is TGTGCCAGCAGCTTAGGACTAGCGGGCACAGATACGCAGTATTTT. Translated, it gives CASSLGLAGTDTQYF.

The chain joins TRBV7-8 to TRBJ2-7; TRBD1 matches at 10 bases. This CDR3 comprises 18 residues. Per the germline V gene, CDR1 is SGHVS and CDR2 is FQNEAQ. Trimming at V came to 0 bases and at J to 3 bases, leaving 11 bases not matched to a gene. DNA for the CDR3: TGTGCCAGCAGCTTAGCTCTTGGAGGAGGGGACAGGGGCTACGAGCAGTACTTC. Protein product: CASSLALGGGDRGYEQYF.

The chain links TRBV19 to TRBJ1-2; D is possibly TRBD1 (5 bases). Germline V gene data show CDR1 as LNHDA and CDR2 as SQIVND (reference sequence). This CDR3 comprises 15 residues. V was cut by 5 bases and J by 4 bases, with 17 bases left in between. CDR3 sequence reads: CASSVDRDIFYGYTF. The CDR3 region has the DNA TGTGCCAGTAGTGTTGACAGAGACATTTTCTATGGCTACACCTTC.

The CDR3 nucleotides are TGCGCCAGCAGCCACAACCTTCTCCGGGGACCCTCTTATACGCAGTATTTT. The encoded protein is CASSHNLLRGPSYTQYF. The rearrangement uses TRBV4-1 and TRBJ2-3; the D gene could be TRBD1 or TRBD2 (5 bases each). The CDR3 extends over 17 amino acids. The germline gives CDR1 MGHRA, CDR2 YSYEKL. The ends were cut back, 3 bases at V and 7 bases at J, with 23 bases in the middle.

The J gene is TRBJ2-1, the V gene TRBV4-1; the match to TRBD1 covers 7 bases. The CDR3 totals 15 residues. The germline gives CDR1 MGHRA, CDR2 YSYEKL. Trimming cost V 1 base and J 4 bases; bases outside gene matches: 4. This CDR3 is CASSQAGTEYNEQFF. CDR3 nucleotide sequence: TGCGCCAGCAGCCAAGCCGGGACAGAGTACAATGAGCAGTTCTTC.

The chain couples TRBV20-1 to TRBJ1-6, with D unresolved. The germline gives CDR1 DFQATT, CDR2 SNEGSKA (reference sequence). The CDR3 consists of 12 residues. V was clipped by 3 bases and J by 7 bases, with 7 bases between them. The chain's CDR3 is CSASSLNSPLHF. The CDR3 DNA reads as TGCAGTGCTAGTTCACTGAATTCACCCCTCCACTTT.

The CDR3 sequence: CASSLEATSYGYTF. CDR3 coding DNA: TGTGCCAGCAGCTTGGAGGCCACTTCTTATGGCTACACCTTC. The chain has TRBV5-6 and TRBJ1-2; D gene uncertain. Germline V gene data show CDR1 as SGHDT and CDR2 as YYEEEE. This CDR3 has 14 residues. Trimming removed 0 bases at V and 5 bases at J, with 11 bases between.

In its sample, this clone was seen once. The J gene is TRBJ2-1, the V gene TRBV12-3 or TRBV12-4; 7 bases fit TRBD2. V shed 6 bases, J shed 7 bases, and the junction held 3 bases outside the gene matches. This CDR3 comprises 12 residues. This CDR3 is CASSRTSNEQFF. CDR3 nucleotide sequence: TGTGCCAGCAGCCGGACTAGTAATGAGCAGTTCTTC.